The rows below give T cell receptor beta chains drawn from one sample of a study of T-cell memory formation after mild COVID-19. TCRdb ran MiXCR on the 5' RACE reads and lists one entry per CDR3 protein. Of around 450,000 distinct CDR3 sequences in the sample, 20% were seen once. The sample taken for sequencing was PBMCs or a T cell subset sorted from them (not recorded which). The receptors stem from an adult woman who had mild COVID-19 (a few samples of this study predate the infection). Cell type and time point are not known. CDR3s include the opening cysteine and the closing phenylalanine or tryptophan. Fields, in order: clone size, J gene, V gene, D gene, CDR3 protein, CDR3 DNA. The D gene is left open where the match is weak. Expanded clones get a size class; other rows say once, few or many, or leave the size out.

NA | TRBJ2-5 | TRBV5-1 | TRBD1 | CASNQGAKETQYF | TGCGCCAGCAACCAGGGGGCTAAGGAGACCCAGTACTTC
NA | TRBJ2-5 | TRBV11-1 | TRBD1 | CASSWGQGEETQYF | TGTGCCAGCAGCTGGGGACAGGGCGAAGAGACCCAGTACTTC
few | TRBJ2-7 | TRBV7-8 | NA | CASSPNRGYEQYF | TGTGCCAGCAGCCCGAATCGAGGCTACGAGCAGTACTTC
few | TRBJ2-5 | TRBV5-4 | NA | CASSLGPATQETQYF | TGTGCCAGCAGCTTGGGGCCCGCGACGCAAGAGACCCAGTACTTC
NA | TRBJ2-2 | TRBV29-1 | NA | CSVDGEGFTGELFF | TGCAGCGTTGATGGAGAGGGCTTTACCGGGGAGCTGTTTTTT
NA | TRBJ2-1 | TRBV3-1 | NA | CASSLDREGYMFF | TGTGCCAGCAGCCTAGACAGGGAGGGCTACATGTTCTTC
few | TRBJ2-7 | TRBV5-1 | TRBD2 | CASSSGTSETYEQYF | TGCGCCAGCAGCTCTGGGACTAGCGAAACCTACGAGCAGTACTTC
many | TRBJ1-2 | TRBV7-9 | NA | CASSLGNGYTF | TGTGCCAGCAGCTTAGGGAACGGCTACACCTTC
few | TRBJ2-1 | TRBV27 | NA | CASSRNSNEQFF | TGTGCCAGCAGCCGAAATAGCAATGAGCAGTTCTTC
NA | TRBJ2-3 | TRBV29-1 | NA | CSVRGRTATDTQYF | TGCAGCGTCCGCGGTCGGACAGCTACAGATACGCAGTATTTT
NA | TRBJ2-5 | TRBV7-3 | TRBD2 | CASSPRGSGVFGETQYF | TGTGCCAGCAGCCCCCGAGGTAGCGGGGTCTTCGGGGAGACCCAGTACTTC
few | TRBJ1-1 | TRBV5-1 | NA | CASSLERGVNTEAFF | TGCGCCAGCAGCTTGGAAAGGGGTGTGAACACTGAAGCTTTCTTT
many | TRBJ2-4 | TRBV7-2 | NA | CASSLAVAASKNIQYF | TGTGCCAGCAGCTTAGCGGTAGCGGCCTCCAAAAACATTCAGTACTTC
few | TRBJ2-3 | TRBV12-3/TRBV12-4 | TRBD2 | CASTEHRGADTQYF | TGTGCCAGCACCGAGCATCGGGGGGCAGATACGCAGTATTTT
few | TRBJ2-1 | TRBV6-5 | TRBD2 | CASSSLLAGVSYNEQFF | TGTGCCAGCAGTTCACTACTGGCGGGGGTTTCCTACAATGAGCAGTTCTTC
few | TRBJ2-2 | TRBV3-1 | NA | CASSQSANTGELFF | TGTGCCAGCAGTCAAAGCGCGAACACCGGGGAGCTGTTTTTT
NA | TRBJ1-2 | TRBV7-9 | TRBD1 | CASSGQGVYGYTF | TGTGCCAGCAGCGGACAGGGAGTCTATGGCTACACCTTC
few | TRBJ1-2 | TRBV10-3 | NA | CAIGEGNYGYTF | TGTGCCATCGGAGAGGGTAACTATGGCTACACCTTC
NA | TRBJ2-3 | TRBV21-1 | NA | CASSLDRNPRTDTQYF | TGTGCCAGCAGCCTTGACCGAAACCCCCGCACAGATACGCAGTATTTT
NA | TRBJ1-5 | TRBV4-1 | TRBD1 | CASSQADRDDQPQHF | TGCGCCAGCAGCCAAGCGGACAGGGACGATCAGCCCCAGCATTTT
many | TRBJ1-3 | TRBV9 | NA | CASSVEATGLGNTIYF | TGTGCCAGCAGCGTAGAGGCAACAGGGTTGGGAAACACCATATATTTT
NA | TRBJ2-2 | TRBV30 | NA | CAWSVRGRNTGELFF | TGTGCCTGGAGTGTACGGGGTCGAAACACCGGGGAGCTGTTTTTT
NA | TRBJ2-1 | TRBV5-1 | TRBD1 | CASSLEGAGYIRQFF | TGCGCCAGCAGCTTGGAGGGGGCCGGATACATTAGGCAGTTCTTC
NA | TRBJ1-1 | TRBV24-1 | NA | CATSDSGRDTEAFF | TGTGCCACCAGTGATTCAGGGAGGGACACTGAAGCTTTCTTT
few | TRBJ1-1 | TRBV12-3/TRBV12-4 | NA | CATRGLNTEAFF | TGTGCCACTCGGGGCCTGAACACTGAAGCTTTCTTT
few | TRBJ1-1 | TRBV7-8 | NA | CASSLTQRQSRAFF | TGTGCCAGCAGCCTCACTCAAAGACAGTCCCGAGCTTTCTTT
few | TRBJ2-2 | TRBV15 | NA | CATSREPWGELFF | TGTGCCACCAGCAGAGAACCCTGGGGGGAGCTGTTTTTT
few | TRBJ2-1 | TRBV27 | NA | CASSFIYGEQFF | TGTGCCAGCAGTTTTATTTACGGTGAGCAGTTCTTC